Detailed here is one T cell receptor beta chain. The entry originates in a study of blood T cell repertoires in COVID-19. Across the study: Acute-phase and convalescent COVID-19 samples originated in the United States, Italy and Spain. Nucleic acid was either cDNA or gDNA, and it came from T cells, B-cell-depleted T cells, or PBMCs.

How the authors handled the data: Estimates of nucleated cell counts were drawn from the amplification of reference gene primers. Libraries were prepared by immunoSEQ multiplex PCR; TCRdb keeps only in-frame clonotypes and omits some of them. That table is the source of V, J and clone size, and D and trimming were worked out from the DNA. This table holds over 85,000 clones, around 82% found once. Trimming took 1 base from V and 6 from J; bases not matched to a gene: 6. The CDR3 covers 15 residues. CDR1 and CDR2 (germline): LNHDA, SQIVND (reference sequence). The V and J genes are TRBV19 and TRBJ1-2, with 9 bases lining up with TRBD1. Sequenced sample: peripheral blood. The sequence was collected from a woman of 80 years or more with COVID-19, enrolled during active disease. Written as DNA, the CDR3 is TGTGCCAGTAGTATAGGAGGGACAGGGCCCCATGGCTACACCTTC. It is translated as CASSIGGTGPHGYTF.